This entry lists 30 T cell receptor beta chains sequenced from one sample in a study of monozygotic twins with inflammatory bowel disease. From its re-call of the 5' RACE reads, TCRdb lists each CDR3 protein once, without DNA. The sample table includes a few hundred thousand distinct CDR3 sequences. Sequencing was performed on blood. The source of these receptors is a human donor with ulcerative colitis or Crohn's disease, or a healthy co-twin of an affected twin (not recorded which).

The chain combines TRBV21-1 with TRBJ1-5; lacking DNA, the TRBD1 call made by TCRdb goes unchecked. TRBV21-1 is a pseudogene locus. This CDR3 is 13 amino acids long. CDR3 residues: CARERTQNQPQHF.

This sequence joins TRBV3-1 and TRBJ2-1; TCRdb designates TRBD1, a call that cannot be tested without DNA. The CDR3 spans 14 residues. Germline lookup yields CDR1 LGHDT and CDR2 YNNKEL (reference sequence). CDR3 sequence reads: CASSQLGQGLEQFF.

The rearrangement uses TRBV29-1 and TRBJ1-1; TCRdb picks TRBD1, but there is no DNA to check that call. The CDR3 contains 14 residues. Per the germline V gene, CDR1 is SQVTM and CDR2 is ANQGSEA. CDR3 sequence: CSGGRRQGATEAFF.

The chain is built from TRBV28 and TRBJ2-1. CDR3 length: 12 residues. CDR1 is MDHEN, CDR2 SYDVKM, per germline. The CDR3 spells CASSLVHSEQFF.

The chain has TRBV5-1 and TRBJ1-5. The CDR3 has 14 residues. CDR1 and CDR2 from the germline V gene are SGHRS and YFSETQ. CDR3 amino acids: CASSLTGSDQPQHF.

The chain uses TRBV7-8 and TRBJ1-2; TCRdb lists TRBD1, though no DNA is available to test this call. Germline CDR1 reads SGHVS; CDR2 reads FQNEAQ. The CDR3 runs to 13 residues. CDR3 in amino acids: CASSLAYREGYTF. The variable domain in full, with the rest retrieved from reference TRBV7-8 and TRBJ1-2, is GAGVSQSPRYKVAKRGQDVALRCDPISGHVSLFWYQQALGQGPEFLTYFQNEAQLDKSGLPSDRFFAERPEGSVSTLKIQRTQQEDSAVYLCASSLAYREGYTFGSGTRLTVV.

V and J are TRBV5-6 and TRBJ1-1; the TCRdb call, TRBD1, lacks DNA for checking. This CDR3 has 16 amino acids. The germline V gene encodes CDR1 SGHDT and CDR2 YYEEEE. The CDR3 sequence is CASSKGTPGVNTEAFF. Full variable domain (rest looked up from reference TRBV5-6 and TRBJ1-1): DAGVTQSPTHLIKTRGQQVTLRCSPKSGHDTVSWYQQALGQGPQFIFQYYEEEERQRGNFPDRFSGHQFPNYSSELNVNALLLGDSALYLCASSKGTPGVNTEAFFGQGTRLTVV.

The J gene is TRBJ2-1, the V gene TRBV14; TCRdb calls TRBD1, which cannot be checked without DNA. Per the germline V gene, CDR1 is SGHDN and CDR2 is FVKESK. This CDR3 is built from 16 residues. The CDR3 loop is CASSQDGGGGYNEQFF.

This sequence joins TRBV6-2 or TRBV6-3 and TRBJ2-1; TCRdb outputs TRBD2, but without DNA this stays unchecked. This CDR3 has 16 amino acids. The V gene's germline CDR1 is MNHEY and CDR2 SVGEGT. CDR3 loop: CASSYSAGLARDEQFF.

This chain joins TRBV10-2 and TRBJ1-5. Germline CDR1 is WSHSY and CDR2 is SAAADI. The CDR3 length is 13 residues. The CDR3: CASSESHGWPQHF.

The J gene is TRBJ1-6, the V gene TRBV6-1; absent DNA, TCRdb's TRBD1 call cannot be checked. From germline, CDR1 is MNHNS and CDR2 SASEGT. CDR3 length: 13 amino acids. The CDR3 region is CASSADSYSPLHF.

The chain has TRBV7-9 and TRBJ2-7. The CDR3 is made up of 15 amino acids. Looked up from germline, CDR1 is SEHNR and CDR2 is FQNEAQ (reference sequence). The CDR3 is CASSLSIGWAYEQYF. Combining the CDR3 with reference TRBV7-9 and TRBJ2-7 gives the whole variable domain DTGVSQNPRHKITKRGQNVTFRCDPISEHNRLYWYRQTLGQGPEFLTYFQNEAQLEKSRLLSDRFSAERPKGSFSTLEIQRTEQGDSAMYLCASSLSIGWAYEQYFGPGTRLTVT.

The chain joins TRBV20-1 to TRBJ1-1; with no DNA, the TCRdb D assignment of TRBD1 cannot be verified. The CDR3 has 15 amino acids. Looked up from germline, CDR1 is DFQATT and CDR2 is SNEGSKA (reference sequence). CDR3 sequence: CSAPRTGRIETEAFF.

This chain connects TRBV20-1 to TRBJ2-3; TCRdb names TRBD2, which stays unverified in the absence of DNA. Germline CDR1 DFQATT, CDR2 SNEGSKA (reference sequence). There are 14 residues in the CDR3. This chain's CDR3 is CSAYTSGVTDTQYF.

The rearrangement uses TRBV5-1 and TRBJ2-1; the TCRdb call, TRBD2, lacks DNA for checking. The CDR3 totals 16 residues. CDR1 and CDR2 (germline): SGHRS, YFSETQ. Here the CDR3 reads CASSSGRRGSYNEQFF.

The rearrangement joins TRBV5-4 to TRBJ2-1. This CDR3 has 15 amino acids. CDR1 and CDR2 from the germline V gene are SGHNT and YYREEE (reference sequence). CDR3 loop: CASSRRTAYYNEQFF.

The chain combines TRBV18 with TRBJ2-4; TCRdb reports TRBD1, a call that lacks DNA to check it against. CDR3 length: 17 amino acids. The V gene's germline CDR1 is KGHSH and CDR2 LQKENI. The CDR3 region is CASSPPLGGAAKNIQYF.

The chain's CDR3 is CASSRIGTQQYF. The V and J genes are TRBV7-8 and TRBJ2-7; lacking DNA, the TRBD2 call made by TCRdb goes unchecked. Germline V gene sequence: CDR1 SGHVS, CDR2 FQNEAQ. The CDR3 length is 12 residues.

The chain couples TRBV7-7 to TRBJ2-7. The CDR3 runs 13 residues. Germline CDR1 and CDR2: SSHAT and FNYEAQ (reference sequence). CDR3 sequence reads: CASSLERQSEQYF.

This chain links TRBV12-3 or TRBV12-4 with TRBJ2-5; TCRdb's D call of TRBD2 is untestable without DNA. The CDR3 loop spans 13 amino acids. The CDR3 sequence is CASRPGTQRVQYF.

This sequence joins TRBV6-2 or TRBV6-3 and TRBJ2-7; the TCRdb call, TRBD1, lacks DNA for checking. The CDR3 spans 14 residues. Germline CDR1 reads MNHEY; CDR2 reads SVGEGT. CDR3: CASSSWGSRGEQYF.

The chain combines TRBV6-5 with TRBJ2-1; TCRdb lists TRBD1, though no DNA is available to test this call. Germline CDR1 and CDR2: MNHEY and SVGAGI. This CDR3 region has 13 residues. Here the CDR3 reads CASSYIGAEEQFF.

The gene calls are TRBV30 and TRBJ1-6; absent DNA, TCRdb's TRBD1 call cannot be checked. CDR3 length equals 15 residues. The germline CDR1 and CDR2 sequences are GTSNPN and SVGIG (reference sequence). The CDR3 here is CAWSEVLRANSPLHF.

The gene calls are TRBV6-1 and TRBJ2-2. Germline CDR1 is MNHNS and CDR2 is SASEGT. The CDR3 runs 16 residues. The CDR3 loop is CASSPKGRGGTGELFF.

The CDR3 sequence: CASSTSGSHPSVQFF. This chain joins TRBV5-1 and TRBJ2-1; TCRdb designates TRBD2, a call that cannot be tested without DNA. The CDR3 has 15 amino acids. Germline CDR1 is SGHRS and CDR2 is YFSETQ.

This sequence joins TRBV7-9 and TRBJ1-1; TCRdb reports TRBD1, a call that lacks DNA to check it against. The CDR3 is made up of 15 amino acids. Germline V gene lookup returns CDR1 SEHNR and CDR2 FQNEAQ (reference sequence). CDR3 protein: CASSSLTGMNTEAFF. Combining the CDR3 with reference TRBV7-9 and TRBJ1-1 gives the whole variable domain DTGVSQNPRHKITKRGQNVTFRCDPISEHNRLYWYRQTLGQGPEFLTYFQNEAQLEKSRLLSDRFSAERPKGSFSTLEIQRTEQGDSAMYLCASSSLTGMNTEAFFGQGTRLTVV.

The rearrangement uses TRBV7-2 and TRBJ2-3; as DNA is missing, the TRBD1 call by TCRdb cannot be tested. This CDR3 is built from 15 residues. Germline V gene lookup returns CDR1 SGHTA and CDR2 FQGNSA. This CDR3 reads CASSLSGPSTDTQYF. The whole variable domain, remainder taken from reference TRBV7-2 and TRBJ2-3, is GAGVSQSPSNKVTEKGKDVELRCDPISGHTALYWYRQSLGQGLEFLIYFQGNSAPDKSGLPSDRFSAERTGGSVSTLTIQRTQQEDSAVYLCASSLSGPSTDTQYFGPGTRLTVL.

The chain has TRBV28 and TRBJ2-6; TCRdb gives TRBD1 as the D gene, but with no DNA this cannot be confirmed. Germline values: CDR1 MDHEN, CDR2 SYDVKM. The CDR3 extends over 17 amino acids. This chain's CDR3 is CASSLLQGAFGANVLTF. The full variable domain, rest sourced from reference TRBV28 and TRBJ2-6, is DVKVTQSSRYLVKRTGEKVFLECVQDMDHENMFWYRQDPGLGLRLIYFSYDVKMKEKGDIPEGYSVSREKKERFSLILESASTNQTSMYLCASSLLQGAFGANVLTFGAGSRLTVL.

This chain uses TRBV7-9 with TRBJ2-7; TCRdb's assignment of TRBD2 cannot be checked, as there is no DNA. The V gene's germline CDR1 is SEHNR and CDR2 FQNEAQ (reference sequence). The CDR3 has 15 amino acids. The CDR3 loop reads CASSYERESSYEQYF.

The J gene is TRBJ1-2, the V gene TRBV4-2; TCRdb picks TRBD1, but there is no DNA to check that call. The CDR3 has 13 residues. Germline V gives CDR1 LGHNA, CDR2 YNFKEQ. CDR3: CASGDRANYGYTF.